This T cell receptor beta chain was identified in a study of T cell responses to AZD1222 COVID-19 vaccine. CDR3 length equals 15 residues. Germline V gene sequence: CDR1 MNHEY, CDR2 SVGAGI. Trimming cost V 2 bases and J 2 bases, with 7 bases left between them. Concerning this clone itself: Its target is unknown.

Assay used: immunoSEQ multiplex PCR; TCRdb lists only in-frame clones, some missing. The sample holds 100,000 to 130,000 clones; roughly 90% are singletons and the top ten take about 3%. Study-level results: There were repertoire samples only from the period after the peak T cell response.

The sample here was peripheral blood, taken on day 0 of MenACWY control vaccination. The chain links TRBV6-5 to TRBJ2-6, with D uncertain. This clonotype originated in an adult in good health. As DNA, the CDR3 is TGTGCCAGCAGTTACCAAGGACCTGGGGCCAACGTCCTGACTTTC. Translating gives CASSYQGPGANVLTF.